This TCR beta chain is drawn from a study of shared clonotypes between healthy human individuals (dated by TCRdb to 2018 to 2020). Study-level background: The cohort included a few men and a couple of women between 18 and 49 years of age. For each donor, CD4 naive and CD4 memory were each run on three plates, CD8 naive on two plates, and CD8 memory on one plate. The study deeply sequenced blood TCR repertoires of about 5 healthy adults to estimate repertoire size and the extent of clonotype sharing between individuals. To increase sequencing depth and limit assay-specific biases, TCR repertoire library preparation and sequencing were carried out by different laboratories using diverse techniques. Leukapheresis yielded between about 0.85 and 9.5 billion PBMCs per donor.

On the study overall, not on this receptor specifically: Because the study included only a small number of donors, the genetic and exposure-history diversity represented was limited. Even with the large sequencing depth, rarefaction of the sorted-subset datasets indicated that sequencing was incomplete. Sharing across a few donors was observed for approximately 5% of naive CD4, about 4% of naive CD8, over 2% of memory CD4, and around 0.44% of memory CD8 clonotypes. Larger estimated clonotype richness was generally found for naive subsets than for memory subsets. Sampling was restricted to blood, and TCR repertoires in tissues likely differ from the TCR repertoires found in blood. Compared with non-shared clonotypes, clonotypes shared by all four sorted-subset donors had higher generation probabilities. Pairwise subsampling indicated that sequencing depth was expected to affect the degree of clonotype sharing among donors.

V and J are trimmed by 2 bases and 4 bases, and the gene matches miss 7 bases of the junction. From the cysteine through the phenylalanine, the CDR3 covers 16 amino acids. Left in the record is the CDR3 DNA by itself, 48 bases read in frame from the first base. The germline V gene (reference sequence) specifies SGHNT as CDR1 and YYREEE as CDR2. About this clone: Its antigen has not been determined. No much larger clonotype is one base removed from it; base qualities were not supplied.

Using the deep immunoSEQ assay, multiplex PCR amplified TCR CDR3 regions from genomic DNA. Extracted genomic DNA from each cell subset was distributed evenly across all wells of several immunoSEQ 96-well plates, and each plate was treated as a replicate. For sorted subsets, roughly 190 ng of genomic DNA, equivalent to roughly 30,000 T cell genomes, went into each replicate PCR. Purified libraries were measured with a Qubit 3.0 fluorometer, size-checked on a Bioanalyzer 2100, and measured again with the KAPA Library Quantification kit. A separate single-read 150-cycle Illumina NextSeq 550 flow cell was used to sequence each immunoSEQ 96-well plate. From the authors' description of their analysis: Because the immunoSEQ output held only junctional sequences and lacked quality scores, the filtering could not match the filtering applied to full-length reads. Sequences were annotated with PyIR, a Python wrapper for IgBLAST v1.9, using IMGT germline references to assign V/J genes and CDR3. Reads were filtered out if the reads had weak V/J assignments (E-value above 1e-6), no CDR3, stop codons, out-of-frame junctions, or ambiguous translated residues. A V3J clonotype was defined by an identical inferred V gene, J gene, and CDR3 amino acid sequence. The percentage overlap between two repertoires was calculated by dividing the number of shared unique clonotypes by the size of the smaller repertoire. RTK rarefaction, the Chao1 estimator, and Recon v2.1 estimates of unobserved clonotypes were used to assess repertoire richness. Generation probabilities were computed with OLGA for all TCRbeta clonotypes obtained by the gDNA method from several donors. This is the immuneACCESS table as TCRdb keeps it, with only in-frame sequences that have V and J called. A part of the clones is gone; compared with another copy, unresolved V genes explain less than half, and the rest is unexplained. V and J calls and clone size are given by that table; D and trimming were obtained from the DNA. For this sample the table gives over a million clones, of which around 97% were detected only once. Approximately 1.1% of the sample is in the top ten clones.

The donors were healthy, HIV-negative adults with no recently reported acute infections or vaccinations. Every donor was a Caucasian adult residing in Nashville, Tennessee, USA. Magnetic negative selection was used to enrich CD4+ T cells, after which naive cells were positively selected on CD45RA and the negative fraction became the memory subset. Blood was collected by leukapheresis, and PBMCs were isolated by Ficoll-Histopaque density gradient centrifugation and then cryopreserved in liquid nitrogen vapor phase. Analytical flow cytometry was used to check the purity and quantity of every magnetically sorted T cell population. From each sorted fraction, genomic DNA was isolated and quantified by UV absorbance on a Nanodrop 2000c.

The rearrangement joined TRBV5-4 to TRBJ2-5; the central 11 bases match TRBD1. Source material: naive CD4+ T cells sorted from blood. This sample's cell subset or site label indicates: CD45RA+ positively selected. This TCR was recovered from a young man in good health. DNA sequence: TGTGCCAGCAGCTTACCCGGGACAGGGGGTGGAGAGACCCAGTACTTC. This encodes CASSLPGTGGGETQYF. Beyond the CDR3, the reference TRBV5-4 and TRBJ2-5 genes provide the residues; the full variable domain reads: ETGVTQSPTHLIKTRGQQVTLRCSSQSGHNTVSWYQQALGQGPQFIFQYYREEENGRGNFPPRFSGLQFPNYSSELNVNALELDDSALYLCASSLPGTGGGETQYFGPGTRLLVL.